This T cell receptor beta chain was identified during a study of T cells after yellow fever vaccination (dated by TCRdb to about 2019). Broadly, across the study: The SMART-Seq v4 Ultra Low Input RNA kit was used to prepare libraries from fractions with low cell numbers. To follow T-cell clones before and after primary and booster YFV17D yellow fever vaccination, bulk TCR alpha and beta repertoires were sequenced over time. Bulk PBMC replicates and cell subsets were isolated from blood drawn at multiple timepoints before and after both primary and secondary immunization. Two healthy male donors, one aged 18 to 30 and one aged 30 to 40 years, were included in the cohort. Paper-wide results and their limitations: The secondary T-cell response was weaker than the primary response but faster, peaking on day 5 instead of day 15. A small share of clonotypes was detected in both CD4 and CD8 compartments, with the overlap likely arising from convergent recombination. Because the study included only two donors, the extent to which the findings can be generalized is limited. Computational filtering was needed because FACS-sorted repertoires could contain abundant contaminating clonotypes from the bulk population. After the booster, most of the clones that had expanded following primary vaccination were detected again (around 95% of CD4 and roughly 90% of CD8), which suggests that memory was broadly maintained.

Sequencing was performed on an Illumina NovaSeq 6000. TCR cDNA was synthesized by 5'RACE template switching, which introduced a universal primer site and unique molecular identifiers. Priming of cDNA synthesis was performed from both the TCR alpha and TCR beta constant segments. Library amplification involved two PCR steps, and the second step added sample barcodes and sequencing adapters. Sequencing of libraries was performed on Illumina HiSeq 2500 (2x100 bp) or NovaSeq (2x150 bp). The published analysis was carried out like this. MIGEC was used to demultiplex reads and collapse the reads into UMI consensus sequences, and MiXCR was used for V(D)J alignment. Vaccine-responding clonotypes were identified with edgeR using replicate PBMC samples, with FDR below 0.01 and a log2 fold change above 5 up to day 15 being required. CD4 or CD8 identity was assigned to each bulk clonotype according to whether the clonotype was present at higher abundance in the sequenced CD4 repertoire or the sequenced CD8 repertoire. Through fastp at Q25 and MiXCR, TCRdb rebuilt clones from the public reads, retaining in-frame beta chains. Rows merge per CDR3 protein into single entries with the most common DNA and genes. In this record, the V and J calls reflect TCRdb's handling and not the investigators' own analysis. This sample lists about 210,000 distinct CDR3 sequences; roughly 3% were detected once. About 3.3% of the sample lies in the top ten.

In its sample, this clonotype was seen a few times. Its binding antigen is unknown. The sample holds no much larger clone one base away, and base qualities are not on file. The cysteine opens and the phenylalanine closes a CDR3 of 15 amino acids. The only DNA kept is the CDR3, 45 bases in frame from the first base. At the junction V is shortened by 1 base and J by 5 bases; bases outside the gene matches: 2. The germline V gene encodes CDR1 SEHNR and CDR2 FQNEAQ (reference sequence). The treatment or condition label, read with the paper, signifies: live attenuated yellow fever vaccine strain. A standard Ficoll-Paque protocol was used to isolate PBMCs from peripheral blood. Dynabeads CD4 and CD8 positive selection kits were used to isolate CD4 and CD8 T-cell fractions. RNA was extracted with TriZol from bulk PBMCs, CD4 and CD8 fractions, and dextramer-positive and dextramer-negative fractions.

The sequence derives from a man between 18 and 35 years old who received the YFV17D yellow fever vaccine. The sequence links TRBV7-9 to TRBJ2-5, with 12 junctional bases fitting TRBD2. The source material was CD4+ T cells sorted from PBMCs, sampled 10 days after the yellow fever booster vaccination. The base sequence is TGTGCCAGCAGCTTAGACCTAGCGGGGGGGGAGACCCAGTACTTC. It translates as CASSLDLAGGETQYF. Joined to the reference TRBV7-9 and TRBJ2-5 proteins, this CDR3 gives the full variable domain: DTGVSQNPRHKITKRGQNVTFRCDPISEHNRLYWYRQTLGQGPEFLTYFQNEAQLEKSRLLSDRFSAERPKGSFSTLEIQRTEQGDSAMYLCASSLDLAGGETQYFGPGTRLLVL.